This entry lists 13 T cell receptor beta chains sequenced from one sample in a study of T cells after posttransplantation cyclophosphamide. Sequenced by immunoSEQ multiplex PCR; TCRdb stores in-frame clones only, minus some. The sample presents tens of thousands of clones, none singletons. Sequencing was performed on PBMCs. The receptors shown here come from a middle-aged man in good health, CMV-negative, and a related stem cell transplant donor.

This clone was recorded at least ten times. The chain is built from TRBV11-2 and TRBJ2-1; 11 bases match TRBD2. CDR1 is SGHAT and CDR2 is FQNNGV in the germline V gene. This CDR3 has 17 amino acids. V gave up 4 bases and J gave up 4 bases; unmatched junction bases: 9. The DNA for the CDR3 is TGTGCCAGCAGCTCCCTCTTAGCGGGAGGGGGTTACAATGAGCAGTTCTTC. Protein: CASSSLLAGGGYNEQFF.

In this sample, this clone turned up many times. The sample carries other DNA sequences with the same CDR3. J is TRBJ2-7 and V is TRBV19; 11 bases are a match to TRBD2. Germline CDR1 reads LNHDA; CDR2 reads SQIVND (reference sequence). Trimming removed 7 bases from V and 3 bases from J; junction bases left unmatched: 8. The CDR3 length is 15 residues. The DNA for the CDR3 is TGTGCCAGTATGTCCGGACTAGCGGGTTTCTACGAGCAGTACTTC. Translation: CASMSGLAGFYEQYF.

This clone was picked up many times. V is TRBV5-1 and J is TRBJ2-6; D is possibly TRBD2 (6 bases). The germline V gene has CDR1 SGHRS and CDR2 YFSETQ. The CDR3 spans 15 residues. Trimming removed 4 bases from V and 1 base from J, with 9 bases in between. CDR3 protein: CASSLGGSGANVLTF. The CDR3 nucleotides are TGCGCCAGCAGCCTAGGAGGGTCTGGGGCCAACGTCCTGACTTTC.

This clone was found many times. This sequence joins TRBV27 and TRBJ2-2; TRBD1 might be the D (5 bases). Germline CDR1 MNHEY, CDR2 SMNVEV (reference sequence). The V gene lost 0 bases and the J gene lost 0 bases, with 8 bases spanning the gap. There are 16 residues in the CDR3. The CDR3 DNA sequence: TGTGCCAGCAGTTTATCGACAGCTTCGAACACCGGGGAGCTGTTTTTT. This codes for CASSLSTASNTGELFF.

CDR3: CASSLDSNYEQYF. The CDR3 coding sequence is TGTGCCAGCAGCCTGGACTCAAACTACGAGCAGTACTTC. The J gene is TRBJ2-5, the V gene TRBV7-9, with D maybe TRBD2 (5 bases). The end of the DNA fits TRBJ2-7 better, so the J call may be wrong. CDR3 length equals 13 residues. Germline V CDR1 and CDR2: SEHNR, FQNEAQ (reference sequence).

This clone was seen many times. Here the CDR3 DNA reads TGCGCCAGCAGGATCCGGGGGGGAGAAACAGATACGCAGTATTTT. It yields the protein CASRIRGGETDTQYF. The rearrangement joins TRBV5-1 to TRBJ2-3; 8 nucleotides line up with TRBD2. Germline assignment: CDR1 SGHRS and CDR2 YFSETQ. The CDR3 extends over 15 amino acids. J lost 3 bases, V lost 5 bases, and 8 bases had no gene match.

This clone came up many times. J is TRBJ2-1 and V is TRBV28, with 9 bases aligning to TRBD1. The trim removed 6 bases at V and 7 bases at J, leaving 7 bases unmatched. This CDR3 region has 14 residues. CDR1 MDHEN and CDR2 SYDVKM come from the germline V gene. CDR3 amino acids: CASSPGTGWNEQFF. The CDR3 DNA reads as TGTGCCAGCAGCCCAGGGACAGGGTGGAATGAGCAGTTCTTC.

This clone was seen ten or more times. The chain combines TRBV10-1 with TRBJ2-2; 10 nucleotides line up with TRBD2. Unmatched junction bases numbered 8, after V lost 3 bases and J lost 4 bases. CDR1 and CDR2 (germline): WNHNN, SYGVQD (reference sequence). CDR3 length: 17 residues. In DNA form, the CDR3 reads TGCGCCAGCAGTGATCCTAGCGGGAGTGGTGGCACCGGGGAGCTGTTTTTT. Protein product: CASSDPSGSGGTGELFF.

This clone was counted at least ten times. The chain uses TRBV9 and TRBJ1-1; TRBD1 aligns across 8 bases. CDR1 SGDLS and CDR2 YYNGEE come from the germline V gene. This CDR3 has 14 residues. J lost 0 bases, V lost 5 bases, and 3 bases had no gene match. This chain's CDR3 is CASRPTGVNTEAFF. The DNA of the CDR3 is TGTGCCAGCAGACCGACAGGGGTGAACACTGAAGCTTTCTTT.

This clone was picked up many times. The V and J genes are TRBV19 and TRBJ2-2; the D gene is possibly TRBD2 (5 bases). Germline CDR1 LNHDA, CDR2 SQIVND (reference sequence). This CDR3 is 18 amino acids long. The germline V and J ends were trimmed by 7 bases and 0 bases, with 21 bases remaining between them. Here the CDR3 reads CASTTAGLQPTNTGELFF. CDR3 DNA sequence: TGTGCCAGTACTACAGCAGGACTGCAACCTACGAACACCGGGGAGCTGTTTTTT.

The table lists this clone with many counts. V usage is TRBV7-2 and J usage is TRBJ2-1, with TRBD2 matching 10 bases. V lost 1 base, J lost 4 bases, and 4 bases stayed unmatched. CDR3 length: 16 residues. The germline CDR1 and CDR2 sequences are SGHTA and FQGNSA. The chain's CDR3 is CASSLVSSGGYNEQFF. The CDR3 region has the DNA TGTGCCAGCAGCTTAGTTTCTAGCGGGGGATACAATGAGCAGTTCTTC.

This clone came up many times. The chain recombines TRBV19 with TRBJ1-5; 7 bases are a match to TRBD1. Trimming removed 6 bases from V and 6 bases from J; junction bases left unmatched: 14. CDR1 and CDR2 from the germline V gene are LNHDA and SQIVND (reference sequence). The CDR3 is 16 residues long. CDR3 coding DNA: TGTGCCAGTAGCCTGGCGGTAGGGGGCGCAGGTCAGCCCCAGCATTTT. It yields the protein CASSLAVGGAGQPQHF.

This clone was observed at least ten times. The chain has TRBV7-2 and TRBJ1-6; D perhaps matches TRBD1 (5 bases). The CDR3 covers 15 residues. The ends were cut back, 4 bases at V and 11 bases at J, with 18 bases in the middle. Germline V gene data show CDR1 as SGHTA and CDR2 as FQGNSA. CDR3 sequence (DNA): TGTGCCAGCAGCTCCACGGGGGTTCTAGGGACACCCCTCCACTTT. It codes for CASSSTGVLGTPLHF. Full variable domain (outside the CDR3, taken from reference TRBV7-2 and TRBJ1-6): GAGVSQSPSNKVTEKGKDVELRCDPISGHTALYWYRQSLGQGLEFLIYFQGNSAPDKSGLPSDRFSAERTGGSVSTLTIQRTQQEDSAVYLCASSSTGVLGTPLHFGNGTRLTVT.